A single sample is the source of the 2 T cell receptor beta chains below, sequenced in a study of T cell responses to AZD1222 COVID-19 vaccine. Using immunoSEQ multiplex PCR, the repertoire was profiled, and TCRdb retains in-frame clones only, with some absent. The sample lists some 130,000 clones, roughly nine tenths seen once, with 6.5% to 8.5% in the top ten. The sample consisted of peripheral blood, taken on day 0 of AZD1222 vaccination. The receptors shown here come from an adult in good health.

This chain links TRBV6-5 with TRBJ1-6; D is unclear. The germline gives CDR1 MNHEY, CDR2 SVGAGI. The CDR3 consists of 13 residues. V gave up 3 bases and J gave up 7 bases, with 7 bases separating them. CDR3 nucleotide sequence: TGTGCCAGCAGTTATCAGAGGAATTCACCCCTCCACTTT. This gives the protein CASSYQRNSPLHF.

The chain is built from TRBV9 and TRBJ1-3; perhaps TRBD1 as D (6 bases). This CDR3 spans 14 amino acids. V was pared by 4 bases and J by 0 bases, with 8 bases between. CDR1 is SGDLS and CDR2 is YYNGEE in the germline V gene. The CDR3, as DNA: TGTGCCAGCAGCAAACAGGGCTCTGGAAACACCATATATTTT. Amino acids: CASSKQGSGNTIYF.